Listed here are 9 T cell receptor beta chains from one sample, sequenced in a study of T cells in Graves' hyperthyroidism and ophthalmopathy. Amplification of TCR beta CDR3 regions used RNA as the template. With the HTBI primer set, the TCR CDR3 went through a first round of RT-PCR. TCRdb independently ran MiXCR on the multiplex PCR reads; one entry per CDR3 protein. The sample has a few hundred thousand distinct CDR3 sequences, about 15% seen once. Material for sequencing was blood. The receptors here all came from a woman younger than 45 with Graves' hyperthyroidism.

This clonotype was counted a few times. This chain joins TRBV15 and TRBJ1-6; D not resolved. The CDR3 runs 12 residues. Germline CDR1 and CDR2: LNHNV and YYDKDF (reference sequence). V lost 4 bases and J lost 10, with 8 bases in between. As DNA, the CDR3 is TGTGCCACCAGCAAAGCCTCCTCACCCCTCCACTTT. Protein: CATSKASSPLHF. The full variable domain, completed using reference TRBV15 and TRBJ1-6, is DAMVIQNPRYQVTQFGKPVTLSCSQTLNHNVMYWYQQKSSQAPKLLFHYYDKDFNNEADTPDNFQSRRPNTSFCFLDIRSPGLGDTAMYLCATSKASSPLHFGNGTRLTVT.

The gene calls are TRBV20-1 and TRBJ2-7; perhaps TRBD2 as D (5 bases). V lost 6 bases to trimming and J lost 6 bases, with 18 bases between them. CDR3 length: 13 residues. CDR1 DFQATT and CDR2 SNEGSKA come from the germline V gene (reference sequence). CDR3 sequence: CSAKNSGVAEQYF. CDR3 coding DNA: TGCAGTGCAAAGAATTCCGGGGTCGCCGAGCAGTACTTC.

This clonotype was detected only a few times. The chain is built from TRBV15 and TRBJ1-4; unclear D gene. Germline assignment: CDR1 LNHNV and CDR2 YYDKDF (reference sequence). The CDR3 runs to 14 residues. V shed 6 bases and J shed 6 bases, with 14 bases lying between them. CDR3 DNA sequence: TGTGCCACCAGTAATAACGGGGTGCATGAAAAACTGTTTTTT. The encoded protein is CATSNNGVHEKLFF.

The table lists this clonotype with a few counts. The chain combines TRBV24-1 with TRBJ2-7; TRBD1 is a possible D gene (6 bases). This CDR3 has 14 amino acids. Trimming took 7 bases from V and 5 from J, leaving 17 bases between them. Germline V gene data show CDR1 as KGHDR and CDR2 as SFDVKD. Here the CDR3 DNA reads TGTGCCACCAGCGGCAGGGGTTTGGCCGACGAGCAGTACTTC. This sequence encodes CATSGRGLADEQYF.

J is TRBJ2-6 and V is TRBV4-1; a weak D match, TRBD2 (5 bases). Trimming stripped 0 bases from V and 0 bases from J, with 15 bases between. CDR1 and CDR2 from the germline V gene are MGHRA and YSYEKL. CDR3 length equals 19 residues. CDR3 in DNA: TGCGCCAGCAGCCAAGATCTTCAGAGTAGCGCCTCTGGGGCCAACGTCCTGACTTTC. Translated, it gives CASSQDLQSSASGANVLTF.

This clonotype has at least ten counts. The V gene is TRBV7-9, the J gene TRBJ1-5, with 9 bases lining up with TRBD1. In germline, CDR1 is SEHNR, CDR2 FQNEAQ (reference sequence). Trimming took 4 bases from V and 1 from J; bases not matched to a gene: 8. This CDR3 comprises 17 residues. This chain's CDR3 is CASSSWDRVASNQPQHF. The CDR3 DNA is TGTGCCAGCAGCTCGTGGGACAGGGTGGCAAGCAATCAGCCCCAGCATTTT. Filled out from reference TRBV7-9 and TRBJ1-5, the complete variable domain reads DTGVSQNPRHKITKRGQNVTFRCDPISEHNRLYWYRQTLGQGPEFLTYFQNEAQLEKSRLLSDRFSAERPKGSFSTLEIQRTEQGDSAMYLCASSSWDRVASNQPQHFGDGTRLSIL.

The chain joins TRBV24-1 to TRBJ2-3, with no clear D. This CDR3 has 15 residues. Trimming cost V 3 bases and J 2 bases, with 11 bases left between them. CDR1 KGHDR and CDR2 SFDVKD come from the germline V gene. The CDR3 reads CATSDRLLHTDTQYF. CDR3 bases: TGTGCCACCAGTGATAGGCTTCTCCACACAGATACGCAGTATTTT.

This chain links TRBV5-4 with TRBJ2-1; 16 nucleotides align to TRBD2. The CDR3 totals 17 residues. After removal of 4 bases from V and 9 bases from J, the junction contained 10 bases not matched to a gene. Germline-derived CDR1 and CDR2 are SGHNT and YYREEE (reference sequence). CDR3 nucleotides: TGTGCCAGCAGCCCCGGGACTAGCGGGAGGGCCAGGGGTGAGCAGTTCTTC. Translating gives CASSPGTSGRARGEQFF.

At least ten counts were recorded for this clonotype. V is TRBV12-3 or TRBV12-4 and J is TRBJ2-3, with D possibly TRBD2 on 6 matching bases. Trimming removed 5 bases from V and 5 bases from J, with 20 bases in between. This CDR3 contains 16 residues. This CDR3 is CASSHTTGLPGDTQYF. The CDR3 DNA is TGTGCCAGCAGTCATACCACGGGACTCCCGGGAGATACGCAGTATTTT.